This TCR beta chain originates from a study of shared clonotypes between healthy human individuals. Looking at the study overall: Aged between 18 and 49, the donors were two women and a few men.

This clone was seen just once. Naivety among CD8 cells was defined by CD45RO negativity and positive CCR7 selection, thereby excluding terminally differentiated effector memory CD45RA+ cells. Everyone who donated was a Caucasian adult who lived in Nashville, Tennessee. Template for every sorted-subset replicate PCR totaled 150 to 250 ng DNA, roughly 30,000 T cell genomes. Per the original methods: Sequence data from immunoSEQ were junction-only and lacked quality scores; consequently, filtering differed. Clones were read by immunoSEQ multiplex PCR, and TCRdb kept only the in-frame ones, dropping some. V and J calls and clone size are given by that table; D and trimming were obtained from the DNA. The top ten clones hold 24% of a sample with about 680,000 clones, about 92% of them seen once. Trimming pared 7 bases from V and 7 bases from J, leaving 13 bases between. This CDR3 has 12 amino acids. CDR1 and CDR2 (germline): MDHEN, SYDVKM.

This TCR was sampled from a man aged 25 to 40 in good health. Material: naive CD8+ T cells sorted from blood. The chain uses TRBV28 and TRBJ1-1; no definite D call. CDR3 amino acids: CASTRGDGEAFF. As DNA, the CDR3 is TGTGCCAGCACCCGTGGCGACGGTGAAGCTTTCTTT.